One and the same sample provided the 10 T cell receptor beta chains below, sequenced in a study of vaccination effects on CD4 cells after COVID-19 (dated by TCRdb to between 2021 and 2024). Libraries were built with the immunoSEQ multiplex PCR assay. Held by TCRdb, this immuneACCESS table contains in-frame sequences only and omits some clones. Under half of the omission traces to an unresolved V gene where checked; the cause of the rest is unknown. This sample is represented by tens of thousands of clones; 55% to 80% of them were singletons. The ten largest clones represent 4.5% to 6.5% of the sample. These receptors are not linked to any known antigen. In the ViraFEST assay, PBMC were stimulated with viral peptide pools, and antigen-specific CD4+ T cell clonotypes were then identified by expansion using TCR sequencing. After approximately eleven days of culture, CD4+ T cells were isolated with the EasySep CD4+ T cell isolation kit. None of the healthy vaccine recipients had a prior SARS-CoV-2 infection, which was confirmed by nucleocapsid antibody tests that came back negative both before and after vaccination.

The starting material was CD4+ T cells from PBMCs cultured with SARS-CoV-2 spike peptides, obtained before COVID-19 vaccination. Read against the paper, the sample's cell subset or site label means: SARS-CoV-2 spike overlapping peptide pool stimulation. These receptors were obtained from a human donor who received a COVID-19 vaccine.

The V and J genes are TRBV5-8 and TRBJ2-2; 13 nucleotides match TRBD2. Germline V CDR1 and CDR2: SGHTS, YDEGEE. The CDR3 length is 20 residues. J gave up 0 bases and V 5 bases, and 13 bases lay outside the gene matches. This CDR3 is CASRNPGLAGSLTNTGELFF. The CDR3 nucleotides are TGTGCCAGCAGGAACCCGGGACTAGCGGGGAGCTTAACGAACACCGGGGAGCTGTTTTTT.

This clone occurred once. The chain couples TRBV5-1 to TRBJ1-2, with 9 bases matching TRBD1. V shed 5 bases and J 7 bases; nucleotides not matched to a gene: 12. The CDR3 runs 15 residues. Germline CDR1 is SGHRS and CDR2 is YFSETQ. CDR3 bases: TGCGCCAGCAGGGCTACAGGGGGCGTCTTTGCTGGCTACACCTTC. As protein: CASRATGGVFAGYTF.

The gene calls are TRBV18 and TRBJ2-1, with 7 bases identical to TRBD2. This CDR3 region has 17 residues. V lost 6 bases, J lost 6 bases, and 17 bases stayed unmatched. The germline V gene encodes CDR1 KGHSH and CDR2 LQKENI. CDR3 DNA: TGTGCCAGCTCGCCCCCGATTACTAGCGCAACGGGCAATGAGCAGTTCTTC. Translation: CASSPPITSATGNEQFF.

The table lists this clone with a few counts. The chain couples TRBV7-8 to TRBJ2-6; D might be TRBD2 (5 bases). V was trimmed by 2 bases and J by 2 bases, leaving 7 bases between them. Germline V gene sequence: CDR1 SGHVS, CDR2 FQNEAQ. CDR3 length: 15 residues. CDR3 protein: CASSLRETGANVLTF. CDR3 nucleotides: TGTGCCAGCAGCTTACGGGAAACTGGGGCCAACGTCCTGACTTTC.

This clone was counted once. CDR3 sequence reads: CASSLDPLGIQYF. In DNA, the CDR3 is TGTGCCAGCAGCTTAGACCCACTGGGCATTCAGTACTTC. The J gene is TRBJ2-4, the V gene TRBV7-2; no definite D call. The CDR3 length is 13 residues. In germline, CDR1 is SGHTA, CDR2 FQGNSA. Trimming left V 1 base short and J 9 bases short, with 10 bases between.

This chain uses TRBV7-8 with TRBJ2-3; TRBD1 agrees at 7 bases. CDR3 length: 16 amino acids. CDR1 is SGHVS, CDR2 FQNEAQ, per germline. With 3 bases clipped from V and 2 bases from J, the junction kept 8 bases outside the gene matches. The DNA for the CDR3 is TGTGCCAGCAGCTTGCTTTGGGACAGCTCCACAGATACGCAGTATTTT. Residues: CASSLLWDSSTDTQYF.

The rearrangement joins TRBV5-1 to TRBJ2-3, with 10 bases identical to TRBD2. This CDR3 is built from 14 residues. Germline lookup yields CDR1 SGHRS and CDR2 YFSETQ. After removal of 6 bases from V and 0 bases from J, the junction contained 1 base not matched to a gene. The CDR3 coding sequence is TGCGCCAGCAAGCGGGAGGGGAGCACAGATACGCAGTATTTT. Translated, it gives CASKREGSTDTQYF.

V and J are TRBV5-1 and TRBJ1-5; 8 nucleotides agree with TRBD1. The junction had 9 bases not matched to a gene; V was cut back by 4 bases and J by 9 bases. In germline, CDR1 is SGHRS, CDR2 YFSETQ. The CDR3 length is 14 residues. DNA for the CDR3: TGCGCCAGCAGCCGAAGACAGGGGAGGGGGCCCCAGCATTTT. Amino acids: CASSRRQGRGPQHF.

The chain joins TRBV14 to TRBJ1-1; D gene ambiguous. This CDR3 is built from 12 residues. From germline, CDR1 is SGHDN and CDR2 FVKESK. Trimming removed 3 bases from V and 6 bases from J, with 8 bases in between. The CDR3 spells CASSHGRAEAFF. The CDR3 DNA is TGTGCCAGCAGCCACGGGAGGGCTGAAGCTTTCTTT.

The chain uses TRBV29-1 and TRBJ1-2; D gene ambiguous. The CDR3 is 12 amino acids. V was cut by 5 bases and J by 6 bases, with 13 bases left in between. Germline values: CDR1 SQVTM, CDR2 ANQGSEA. CDR3 residues: CSVLRGRDGYTF. The CDR3 region has the DNA TGCAGCGTTCTGCGGGGAAGAGATGGCTACACCTTC.